Presented here are 7 T cell receptor beta chains from one specimen sequenced in a study of T-cell reconstitution after alpha-beta-depleted transplantation in children. TCRbeta library preparation incorporated unique molecular identifiers. TCRdb re-analysed the PCR reads in MiXCR, keeping a single row per CDR3 protein. This table holds over 200,000 distinct CDR3 sequences, 9.5% to 13% found once. Sequencing was performed on PBMCs, taken before TCRalphabeta/CD19-depleted stem cell transplant. The receptors were gathered from a child under two years old with acute myeloid leukemia, due to receive a stem cell transplant.

There are many counts of this clonotype. The chain uses TRBV5-1 and TRBJ2-2, with 9 bases fitting TRBD2. Germline V gives CDR1 SGHRS, CDR2 YFSETQ. The CDR3 runs 15 residues. V trimming: 4 bases; J trimming: 6 bases; junction bases outside the gene matches: 7. DNA for the CDR3: TGCGCCAGCAGCACGGCAGCTAGCGGGGCCGGGGAGCTGTTTTTT. Residues: CASSTAASGAGELFF.

Many counts were recorded for this clonotype. The chain combines TRBV20-1 with TRBJ2-4; possibly TRBD1 or TRBD2 for D (7 bases each). Germline-derived CDR1 and CDR2 are DFQATT and SNEGSKA (reference sequence). CDR3 length equals 15 residues. The CDR3 DNA is TGCAGCTCGGATCGTAGCAGGGGGGGCAAAAACATTCAGTACTTC. Protein product: CSSDRSRGGKNIQYF.

This clonotype was detected ten times or more. The chain employs TRBV6-2 or TRBV6-3 and TRBJ1-1; TRBD1 matches 7 bases. The CDR3 totals 16 residues. J gave up 0 bases and V 4 bases, and 8 bases lay outside the gene matches. Germline values: CDR1 MNHEY, CDR2 SVGEGT. As DNA, the CDR3 is TGTGCCAGCAGTTCCTCGACAGGGTTCTTGAACACTGAAGCTTTCTTT. Translated, it gives CASSSSTGFLNTEAFF.

This clonotype was detected many times. The chain couples TRBV7-9 to TRBJ2-5; a weak D match, TRBD2 (5 bases). With 6 bases removed from V and 6 bases from J, the gap between germline ends came to 11 bases. This CDR3 has 12 residues. The V gene's germline CDR1 is SEHNR and CDR2 FQNEAQ (reference sequence). This CDR3 reads CASSPLAQTQYF. The CDR3 region has the DNA TGTGCCAGCAGTCCTCTAGCTCAGACCCAGTACTTC.

The V and J genes are TRBV5-4 and TRBJ2-1; D remains unclear. V lost 7 bases and J lost 8, with 19 bases in between. The CDR3 length is 14 residues. Germline CDR1 and CDR2: SGHNT and YYREEE (reference sequence). CDR3 DNA sequence: TGTGCCAGCTCGAAGGGCGGAACCATCGATGAGCAGTTCTTC. Its translation is CASSKGGTIDEQFF.

This clonotype was seen more than once but under ten times. The CDR3 reads CASSDSGGQDTQYF. CDR3 in DNA: TGCGCCAGCAGTGATTCGGGGGGGCAAGATACGCAGTATTTT. The genes are TRBV10-1 and TRBJ2-3; 8 nucleotides align to TRBD2. Trimming at V came to 3 bases and at J to 5 bases, leaving 4 bases not matched to a gene. From germline, CDR1 is WNHNN and CDR2 SYGVQD (reference sequence). The length of the CDR3 is 14 residues.

There are many counts of this clonotype. The chain has TRBV5-5 and TRBJ2-1; D could derive from TRBD1 or TRBD2 (5 bases each). This CDR3 region has 14 residues. V shed 1 base and J shed 8 bases, with 13 bases lying between them. The V gene's germline CDR1 is SGHKS and CDR2 YYEKEE (reference sequence). DNA of the CDR3: TGTGCCAGCAGCTTGTTTTCAGGGACCCATGAGCAGTTCTTC. Its translation: CASSLFSGTHEQFF.